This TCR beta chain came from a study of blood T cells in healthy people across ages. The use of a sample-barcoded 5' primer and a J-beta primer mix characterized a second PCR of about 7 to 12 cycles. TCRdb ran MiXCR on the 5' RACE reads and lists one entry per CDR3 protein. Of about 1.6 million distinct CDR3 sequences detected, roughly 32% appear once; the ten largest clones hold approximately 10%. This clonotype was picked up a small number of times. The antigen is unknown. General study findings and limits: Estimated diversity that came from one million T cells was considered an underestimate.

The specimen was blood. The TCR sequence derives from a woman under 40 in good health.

CDR3 sequence reads: CAWSWQGTSYEQYF. Written as DNA, the CDR3 is TGTGCCTGGAGTTGGCAGGGAACCAGCTACGAGCAGTACTTC. This rearrangement joins TRBV30 to TRBJ2-7; D may be TRBD1 (5 bases). Trimming shortened V by 2 bases and J by 3 bases, and 14 bases separated the two germline ends. The length of the CDR3 is 14 residues. Germline lookup yields CDR1 GTSNPN and CDR2 SVGIG (reference sequence).